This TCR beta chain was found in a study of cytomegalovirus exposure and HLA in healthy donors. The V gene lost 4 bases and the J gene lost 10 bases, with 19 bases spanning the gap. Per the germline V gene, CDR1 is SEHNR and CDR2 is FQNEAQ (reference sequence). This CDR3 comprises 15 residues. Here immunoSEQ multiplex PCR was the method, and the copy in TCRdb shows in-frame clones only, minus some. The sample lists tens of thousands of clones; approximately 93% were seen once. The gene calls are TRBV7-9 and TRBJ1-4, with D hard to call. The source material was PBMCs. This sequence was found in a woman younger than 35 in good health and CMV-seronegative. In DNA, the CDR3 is TGTGCCAGCAGCTCAGAGTCAGGTGGCGTAGGAAAACTGTTTTTT. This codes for CASSSESGGVGKLFF.